Below, 12 T cell receptor beta chains from the same sample are listed, as sequenced in a study of blood T cell repertoires in COVID-19. Clones were read by immunoSEQ multiplex PCR, and TCRdb kept only the in-frame ones, dropping some. The table shows 66,000 or so clones, with around 80% occurring only once. Input material: peripheral blood. These receptors were obtained from a human donor in a cohort sampled during active COVID-19.

This clone was found once. This chain uses TRBV7-2 with TRBJ2-1, with TRBD2 matching 7 bases. The CDR3 sequence is 13 residues long. Trimming removed 5 bases from V and 10 bases from J; junction bases left unmatched: 8. The V gene's germline CDR1 is SGHTA and CDR2 FQGNSA. The CDR3 bases are TGTGCCAGCAGCCTACGGACTAGAGGGGAGCAGTTCTTC. Protein product: CASSLRTRGEQFF.

This chain uses TRBV6-5 with TRBJ2-2; possibly TRBD2 for D (5 bases). Germline CDR1 and CDR2: MNHEY and SVGAGI. The V gene lost 6 bases and the J gene lost 6 bases, with 11 bases spanning the gap. The CDR3 runs 13 residues. The CDR3 DNA reads TGTGCCAGCAGGCAAACTAGGTCCGGGGAGCTGTTTTTT. It specifies CASRQTRSGELFF.

The chain couples TRBV5-1 to TRBJ2-4; the match to TRBD2 covers 8 bases. J gave up 6 bases and V 4 bases, and 3 bases lay outside the gene matches. CDR1 is SGHRS and CDR2 is YFSETQ in the germline V gene. The CDR3 is 13 amino acids. CDR3 bases: TGCGCCAGCAGCGCGGGGGGCGGAAACATTCAGTACTTC. Its protein product is CASSAGGGNIQYF.

Comment on this clone: One end of the junction is discordant with germline, which a read error may explain. The chain couples TRBV28 to TRBJ1-1, with D perhaps matching TRBD1 (5 bases). The CDR3 length is 14 residues. Germline-derived CDR1 and CDR2 are MDHEN and SYDVKM. The DNA for the CDR3 is TGTGCCAGCAATTTAAGGGGAACTAACACTGAAGCTTTCTTT. Translation: CASNLRGTNTEAFF.

The chain has TRBV7-2 and TRBJ2-2; 8 nucleotides agree with TRBD1. From germline, CDR1 is SGHTA and CDR2 FQGNSA. CDR3 size: 14 residues. Trimming cost V 5 bases and J 7 bases; bases outside gene matches: 6. In DNA, the CDR3 is TGTGCCAGCAGCCCGGACAGGGCGGGCGGGGAGCTGTTTTTT. Translating gives CASSPDRAGGELFF.

The chain has TRBV6-6 and TRBJ1-4; no reliable D call. The V end was cut by 6 bases, the J end by 3 bases, with 11 bases between. CDR1 and CDR2 (germline): MNHNY, SVGAGI (reference sequence). The length of the CDR3 is 14 residues. The CDR3 nucleotides are TGTGCCAGCAGCAAGACCCAGGCTAATGAAAAACTGTTTTTT. It codes for CASSKTQANEKLFF.

This chain links TRBV3-1 (or the pseudogene TRBV3-2) with TRBJ2-1; 7 bases line up with TRBD2. The V gene's germline CDR1 is LGHDT and CDR2 YNNKEL (reference sequence). This CDR3 is built from 14 residues. V lost 4 bases to trimming and J lost 7 bases; unmatched junction nucleotides: 7. The CDR3 loop is CASSPREGGNEQFF. The CDR3 coding sequence is TGTGCCAGCAGCCCTCGTGAGGGAGGGAATGAGCAGTTCTTC.

This clone was seen a single time. V is TRBV9 and J is TRBJ1-1; a weak D match, TRBD1 (5 bases). The CDR3 loop spans 13 amino acids. Trimming pared 1 base from V and 3 bases from J, leaving 7 bases between. Germline CDR1 reads SGDLS; CDR2 reads YYNGEE. CDR3 loop: CASSVIGDTEAFF. CDR3 DNA sequence: TGTGCCAGCAGCGTAATAGGGGACACTGAAGCTTTCTTT.

The chain uses TRBV19 and TRBJ2-7; 12 bases are a match to TRBD2. The CDR3 covers 14 residues. Trimming removed 5 bases from V and 2 bases from J; junction bases left unmatched: 1. In germline, CDR1 is LNHDA, CDR2 SQIVND (reference sequence). The CDR3 loop reads CASSLAGGTYEQYF. The DNA for the CDR3 is TGTGCCAGTAGTCTAGCGGGAGGGACCTACGAGCAGTACTTC.

This clone is a singleton in its sample. The chain couples TRBV5-1 to TRBJ1-4, with D possibly matching TRBD1 (6 bases). CDR1 is SGHRS, CDR2 YFSETQ, per germline. Deletions cut 0 bases from V and 10 bases from J, with 13 bases between. This CDR3 has 14 amino acids. The CDR3 DNA is TGCGCCAGCAGCTTGGGGCCAGGGGAGGGAAAACTGTTTTTT. Residues: CASSLGPGEGKLFF.

This clone appeared a few times. The V call is TRBV29-1, the J call TRBJ1-4; D not resolved. The germline V gene has CDR1 SQVTM and CDR2 ANQGSEA. V lost 3 bases and J 6 bases, leaving 11 bases between the germline ends. The CDR3 is made up of 13 amino acids. The CDR3 is CSVDSGSDEKLFF. The DNA for the CDR3 is TGCAGCGTTGATAGTGGAAGCGATGAAAAACTGTTTTTT.

This sequence joins TRBV6-1 and TRBJ1-4; 7 bases are a match to TRBD1. The CDR3 covers 15 residues. Per the germline V gene, CDR1 is MNHNS and CDR2 is SASEGT. V was clipped by 1 base and J by 7 bases; unmatched bases: 6. CDR3 sequence (DNA): TGTGCCAGCAGTGAAGGCGGGACAGTATCTGAAAAACTGTTTTTT. As protein: CASSEGGTVSEKLFF.